This T cell receptor (beta chain) was sequenced in a study of shared clonotypes between healthy human individuals. Broader study findings: Generally, naive subsets (rather than memory subsets) showed larger estimated richness.

Per germline, CDR1 WNHNN and CDR2 SYGVQD (reference sequence). The CDR3 loop spans 18 amino acids. J gave up 1 base and V 2 bases, and 6 bases lay outside the gene matches. For this clone: What it recognizes is unknown.

Genomic DNA from each subset was divided evenly over several immunoSEQ plates. Some clones are missing from TCRdb's copy, which holds only in-frame ones; the method was immunoSEQ multiplex PCR. The data contain about 110,000 clones, less than 75% of them singletons. The origin of this receptor is a woman aged 25 to 45 in good health. Sequenced input: memory CD8+ T cells sorted from blood. Subset here: CD45RO+ cells pooled with CCR7-negative TemRA cells. This chain connects TRBV10-1 to TRBJ2-2; 11 nucleotides align to TRBD2. The chain's CDR3 is CASSETSSGRRNTGELFF. In DNA, the CDR3 is TGCGCCAGCAGTGAGACGTCTAGCGGGAGGAGGAACACCGGGGAGCTGTTTTTT.